Listed below are T cell receptor beta chains from one sample, sequenced in a study of T cell responses to AZD1222 COVID-19 vaccine. Produced via immunoSEQ multiplex PCR; TCRdb's table is partial and in-frame only. The sample records some 150,000 clones, roughly nine tenths being singletons. The source material was peripheral blood, sampled after recovery from COVID-19. The source is an adult who had recovered from COVID-19. The conserved cysteine and the conserved F or W are not part of the CDR3 here.

j_gene | v_gene | CDR3aa
TRBJ2-5 | TRBV6-1 | ASSGILRTSGSQETQY
TRBJ1-1 | TRBV5-4 | ASSLERQNTEAF
TRBJ2-5 | TRBV6-6 | ASSSPTRGETQY
TRBJ2-3 | TRBV4-2 | ASSQLRGSGGQGDTDTQY
TRBJ1-3 | TRBV18 | AQGGGNTIY
TRBJ2-7 | TRBV10-3 | AIRKEGSTSYEQY
TRBJ2-2 | TRBV7-6 | ASSLGTSGAGELF
TRBJ2-7 | TRBV28 | ASSGGTDLSYEQY
TRBJ2-1 | TRBV11-2 | ASGQWGADNEQF
TRBJ2-3 | TRBV5-6 | ASSIEPHTQY
TRBJ1-5 | TRBV6-6 | ASSSPGTAQPQH
TRBJ1-4 | TRBV27 | ASSTSQSGGTGEKLF
TRBJ2-2 | TRBV5-1 | ASSLVGADGELF
TRBJ1-2 | TRBV7-6 | ASSLDGSTSSNYGYT
TRBJ2-7 | TRBV5-1 | ASSPSKGAYEQY
TRBJ1-2 | TRBV5-1 | ASSPTGYDGYT
TRBJ1-1 | TRBV3-1/TRBV3-2 | ASSRRVFTEAF
TRBJ1-2 | TRBV7-9 | ASSSSGDSYT
TRBJ2-1 | TRBV7-9 | ASSFGRGSYNEQF
TRBJ1-2 | TRBV3-1/TRBV3-2 | ASSQATDYGYT
TRBJ1-5 | TRBV10-3 | AIGGTNQPQH
TRBJ1-6 | TRBV3-1/TRBV3-2 | ATRVGGSNNSPLH
TRBJ1-2 | TRBV19 | ASSYGGGAAGYT
TRBJ1-2 | TRBV24-1 | APSGVGHRNYGYT
TRBJ2-1 | TRBV24-1 | ATSDYYSNEQF
TRBJ1-3 | TRBV19 | ASSPLDRGYSGNTIY
TRBJ2-2 | TRBV2 | ASRRGTSGTGELF
TRBJ2-7 | TRBV28 | ASSLSSYEQY
TRBJ2-1 | TRBV3-1/TRBV3-2 | ASSPGLASYNEQF
TRBJ1-2 | TRBV4-2 | ASSPRTGTNYGYT
TRBJ1-3 | TRBV4-2 | ASSQESRTLGDTIY
TRBJ2-3 | TRBV12-3/TRBV12-4 | ASSLLDTQY
TRBJ2-1 | TRBV5-8 | ASSWTSGGWNEQF
TRBJ1-1 | TRBV4-2 | ASSQGEGNTEAF
TRBJ2-1 | TRBV6-4 | ASSDRVAGHEQF
TRBJ2-7 | TRBV2 | AGGLSYEQY
TRBJ1-1 | TRBV29-1 | SVGRGLGTEAF
TRBJ1-1 | TRBV9 | ASSLSGTVNTEAF
TRBJ2-1 | TRBV7-2 | ASSLNRAGNEQF
TRBJ2-3 | TRBV27 | ASSLGQGGVTDTQY
TRBJ1-1 | TRBV27 | ASSDRLGGGYTEAF
TRBJ2-7 | TRBV5-4 | ASSAGVGLAGAHYEQY
TRBJ2-7 | TRBV7-8 | ASSLMREQY
TRBJ1-5 | TRBV7-9 | ASSARNQPQH
TRBJ1-1 | TRBV6-5 | ASTLSKVNTEAF
TRBJ1-3 | TRBV29-1 | SVEPGTSSGNTIY
TRBJ2-3 | TRBV2 | ASRETSGSTDTQY
TRBJ1-1 | TRBV28 | ARPSPEAF
TRBJ1-6 | TRBV11-2 | ASSGQGKMNSPLH
TRBJ2-1 | TRBV6-6 | ASHKQGTSGYNEQF
TRBJ2-2 | TRBV5-1 | ASSHRTSGRVNTGELF
TRBJ2-5 | TRBV6-2/TRBV6-3 | ASSLSGVGETQY
TRBJ1-1 | TRBV6-1 | ASSEGLRTEAF
TRBJ2-2 | TRBV19 | ASRPGQGASGELF
TRBJ1-1 | TRBV28 | ASNQQDSEAF